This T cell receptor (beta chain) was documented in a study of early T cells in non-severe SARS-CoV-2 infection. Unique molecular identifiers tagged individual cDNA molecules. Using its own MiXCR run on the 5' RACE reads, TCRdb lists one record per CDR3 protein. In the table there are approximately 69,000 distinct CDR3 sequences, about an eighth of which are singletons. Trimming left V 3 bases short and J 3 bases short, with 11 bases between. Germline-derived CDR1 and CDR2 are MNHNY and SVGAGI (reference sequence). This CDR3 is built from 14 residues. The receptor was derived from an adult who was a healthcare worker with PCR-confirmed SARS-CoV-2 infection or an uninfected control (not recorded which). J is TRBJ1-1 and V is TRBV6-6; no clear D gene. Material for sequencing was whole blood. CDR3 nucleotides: TGTGCCAGCAGTTATGGGAAGCCGGACACTGAAGCTTTCTTT. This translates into CASSYGKPDTEAFF.